This paragraph reports one T cell receptor beta chain. Its antigen is as yet unknown. These data are taken from a study of CD8+ T cells in alopecia areata. Study-wide points: Many expanded lesional clones stayed in scalp and blood while on tofacitinib. Treatment with tofacitinib significantly lowered scalp clonality and reduced expanded CD8+ clones among the top 100.

Specified treatment: oral pan-JAK inhibitor, 5-10 mg twice daily. cDNA prepared by RNA extraction and subsequent reverse transcription served as the template for sequencing. TCRdb's copy holds only in-frame clones and misses some; the assay was immunoSEQ multiplex PCR. The sample contains 130,000 or so clones, over 55% of which appear only once. CDR1 is ENHRY and CDR2 is SYGVKD in the germline V gene. The CDR3 length is 14 residues. The J segment lost 0 bases and the V segment lost 10 bases, leaving 4 bases of the junction unmatched. V is TRBV10-3 and J is TRBJ2-3, with 10 bases lining up with TRBD2. The source of this sequence is a human donor with alopecia areata. Here the sequenced sample was CD4+ T cells sorted from blood, taken at week 4, from a patient treated with tofacitinib. CDR3 residues: CATLAGASTDTQYF. CDR3 DNA: TGTGCCACTCTAGCGGGAGCTAGCACAGATACGCAGTATTTT.